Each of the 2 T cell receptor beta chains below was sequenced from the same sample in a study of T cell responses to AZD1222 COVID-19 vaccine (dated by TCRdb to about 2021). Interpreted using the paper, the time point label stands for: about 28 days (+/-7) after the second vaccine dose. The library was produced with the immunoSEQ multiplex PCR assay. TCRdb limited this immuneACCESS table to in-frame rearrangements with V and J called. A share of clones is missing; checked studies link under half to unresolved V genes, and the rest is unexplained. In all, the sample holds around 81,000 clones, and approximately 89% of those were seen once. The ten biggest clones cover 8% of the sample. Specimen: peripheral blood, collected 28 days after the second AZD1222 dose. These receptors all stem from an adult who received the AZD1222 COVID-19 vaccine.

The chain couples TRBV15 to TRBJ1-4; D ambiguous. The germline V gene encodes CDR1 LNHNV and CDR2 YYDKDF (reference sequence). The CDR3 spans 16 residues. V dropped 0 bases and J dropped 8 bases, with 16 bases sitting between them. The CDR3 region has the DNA TGTGCCACCAGCAGAGATGTGCTGGGTGTGGGGGAAAAACTGTTTTTT. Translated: CATSRDVLGVGEKLFF. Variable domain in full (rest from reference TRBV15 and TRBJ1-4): DAMVIQNPRYQVTQFGKPVTLSCSQTLNHNVMYWYQQKSSQAPKLLFHYYDKDFNNEADTPDNFQSRRPNTSFCFLDIRSPGLGDTAMYLCATSRDVLGVGEKLFFGSGTQLSVL.

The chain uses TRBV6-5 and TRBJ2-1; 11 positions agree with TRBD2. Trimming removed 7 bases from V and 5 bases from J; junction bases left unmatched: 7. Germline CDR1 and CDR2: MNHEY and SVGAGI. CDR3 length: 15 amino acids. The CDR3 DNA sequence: TGTGCCAGCACTTTGACTAGCGGGGCAGACAATGAGCAGTTCTTC. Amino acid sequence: CASTLTSGADNEQFF.